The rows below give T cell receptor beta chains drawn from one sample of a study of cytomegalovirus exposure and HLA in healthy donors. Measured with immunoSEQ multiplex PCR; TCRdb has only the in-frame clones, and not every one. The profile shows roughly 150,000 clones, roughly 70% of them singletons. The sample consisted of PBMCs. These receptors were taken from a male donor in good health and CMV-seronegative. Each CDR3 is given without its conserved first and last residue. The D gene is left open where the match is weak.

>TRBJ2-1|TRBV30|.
AWGAYNEQF
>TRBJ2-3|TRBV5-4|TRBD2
ASSLGSGRSTDTQY
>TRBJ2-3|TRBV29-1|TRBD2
SVDASGSLTDTQY
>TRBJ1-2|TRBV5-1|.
ASSLTFAGGLDYGYT
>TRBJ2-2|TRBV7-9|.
ASSSRYGELF
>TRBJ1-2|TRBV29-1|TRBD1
SAKTGAGYT
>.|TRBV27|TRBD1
ASSLGIGGRSYEQY
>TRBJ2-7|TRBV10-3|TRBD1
AISERRDRGYEQY
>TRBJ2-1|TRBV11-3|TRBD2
ASSPASGMRNEQF
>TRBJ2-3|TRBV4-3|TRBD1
ASRQENRQGATADTQY
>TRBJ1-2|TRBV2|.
ATSRQPNGYT
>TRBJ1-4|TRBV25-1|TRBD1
ASSDRTGVSGKLF
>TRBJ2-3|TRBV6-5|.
ASSRGTLATDTQY
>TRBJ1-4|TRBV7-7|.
ASSRGIANEKLF
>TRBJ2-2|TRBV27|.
ASVQLTGSGELF
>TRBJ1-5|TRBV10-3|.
AIRHLPNQPQH
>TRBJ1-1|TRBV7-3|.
ASLLRMETEAF
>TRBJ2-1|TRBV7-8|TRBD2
ASSLVGTSGERRNEQF
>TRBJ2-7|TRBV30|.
AWDLAQYEQY
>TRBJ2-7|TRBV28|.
ASSLLRGGEQY
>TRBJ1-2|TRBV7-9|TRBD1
ASSYNNQGAGGYT
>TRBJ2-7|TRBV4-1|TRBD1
ASSRTGGSTYEQY
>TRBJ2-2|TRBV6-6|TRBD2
ASGGGTGELF
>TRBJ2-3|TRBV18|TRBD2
ASSSGGAGGSPDTQY
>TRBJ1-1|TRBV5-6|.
ASSWGRGGAF
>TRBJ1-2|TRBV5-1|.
ASSVTSGTNAGYT
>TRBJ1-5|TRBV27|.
ASSAQRERQPQH
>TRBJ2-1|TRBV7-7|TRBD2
ASSQTSGGSSQQF
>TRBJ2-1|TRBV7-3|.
ASSLGAPLYNEQF
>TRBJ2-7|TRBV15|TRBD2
ATSRVKTSGRIYEQY
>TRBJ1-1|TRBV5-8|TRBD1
ASSWWTGHTEAF
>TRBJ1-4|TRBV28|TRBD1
ASSLPGTGNEKLF
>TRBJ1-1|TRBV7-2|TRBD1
ASSRGQGVRVMNTEAF
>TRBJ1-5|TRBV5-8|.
ASSTGGSTFNQPQH
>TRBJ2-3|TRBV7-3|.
ASSLTQGGGTDTQY
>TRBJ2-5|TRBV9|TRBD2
ASSALLAGGQETQY
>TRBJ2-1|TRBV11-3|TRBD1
ASSLGQGMAAEQF
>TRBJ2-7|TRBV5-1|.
ASRTTASYEQY